Presented here are 8 T cell receptor beta chains from one specimen sequenced in a study of graft-versus-host responses after intestinal transplantation. These receptors have no identified antigens. Clones were read by immunoSEQ multiplex PCR, and TCRdb kept only the in-frame ones, dropping some. The sample lists 98,000 or so clones, roughly 84% occurring once. Sequenced here: unstimulated CD4+ T cells sorted from spleen or lymph node cells, sampled before intestinal transplant. The source is a human donor who received an intestinal transplant.

This chain connects TRBV4-2 to TRBJ2-7, with TRBD2 matching over 10 bases. The CDR3 runs 16 residues. The V segment lost 0 bases and the J segment 7 bases; nucleotides outside the gene matches: 9. The germline gives CDR1 LGHNA, CDR2 YNFKEQ. CDR3: CASSQDPAGGLGEQYF. CDR3 bases: TGTGCCAGCAGCCAAGATCCAGCGGGGGGGCTCGGGGAGCAGTACTTC.

This chain uses TRBV2 with TRBJ2-1, with D possibly TRBD2 on 6 matching bases. The germline V gene encodes CDR1 SNHLY and CDR2 FYNNEI. The CDR3 covers 13 residues. V lost 9 bases to trimming and J lost 3 bases, with 12 bases between them. The CDR3 here is CASRGNHYNEQFF. The CDR3, as DNA: TGTGCCAGTCGGGGGAATCACTACAATGAGCAGTTCTTC.

This chain uses TRBV7-3 with TRBJ2-2, with D possibly being TRBD2 (6 bases). This CDR3 has 15 residues. Looked up from germline, CDR1 is SGHTA and CDR2 is FQGTGA. V gave up 5 bases and J gave up 1 base, with 11 bases separating them. DNA of the CDR3: TGTGCCAGCAGCACTAGCATGGGGAACACCGGGGAGCTGTTTTTT. Protein sequence: CASSTSMGNTGELFF.

The chain uses TRBV7-6 and TRBJ2-7; 7 bases are a match to TRBD1. The CDR3 has 16 amino acids. Germline CDR1 is SGHVS and CDR2 is FNYEAQ. Trimming removed 3 bases from V and 1 base from J; junction bases left unmatched: 9. The CDR3 region has the DNA TGTGCCAGCAGCTTTGAGGGTCGGGACAGATCCTACGAGCAGTACTTC. Residues: CASSFEGRDRSYEQYF.

The gene calls are TRBV12-5 and TRBJ1-3; the D is unclear. The CDR3 is 14 residues long. CDR1 is LGHNT, CDR2 FRNRAP, per germline. Trimming stripped 4 bases from V and 0 bases from J, with 7 bases between. The CDR3 loop reads CASGSRDSGNTIYF. The CDR3 bases are TGTGCTAGTGGTTCCAGAGACTCTGGAAACACCATATATTTT.

The sample holds one count of this clone. The J gene is TRBJ1-2, the V gene TRBV20-1; no reliable D call. Germline loops: CDR1 DFQATT, CDR2 SNEGSKA (reference sequence). V was cut by 4 bases and J by 8 bases, with 8 bases left in between. CDR3 size: 10 residues. The CDR3 sequence is CSAISRGYTF. Written as DNA, the CDR3 is TGCAGTGCTATCTCACGCGGCTACACCTTC.

This chain links TRBV9 with TRBJ2-2, with TRBD1 matching 7 bases. Germline lookup yields CDR1 SGDLS and CDR2 YYNGEE. The CDR3 has 16 amino acids. V shed 3 bases, J shed 6 bases, and the junction held 11 bases outside the gene matches. CDR3 DNA sequence: TGTGCCAGCAGCGCAACCATTACAGGGGTCGCCGGGGAGCTGTTTTTT. This sequence encodes CASSATITGVAGELFF.

The chain links TRBV27 to TRBJ2-3; either TRBD1 or TRBD2 may supply D (5 bases each). The V gene lost 3 bases and the J gene lost 7 bases, with 20 bases spanning the gap. The length of the CDR3 is 16 residues. Germline lookup yields CDR1 MNHEY and CDR2 SMNVEV (reference sequence). The CDR3 sequence is CASSFFWGSKLYTQYF. The CDR3 nucleotides read TGTGCCAGCAGTTTTTTTTGGGGGTCTAAGTTATATACGCAGTATTTT.